Listed below are T cell receptor beta chains from one sample, sequenced in a study of metastatic and nonmetastatic thyroid tumors. Using MiXCR, TCRdb re-called clones from the PCR reads. The sample includes over 20,000 clones, 26% of them seen just once. The sequencing input was blood. These receptors originate from a male donor with papillary thyroid cancer or a benign thyroid nodule (not recorded which). Some clones in this sample may be carry-over from other donors' samples. The CDR3 runs from the conserved cysteine through the conserved F or W. D genes are given only for firm matches. The size of a clone is reported for some rows only, either as once, few or many, or as a class for expanded clones.

j_call,d_call,clone_size,v_call,cdr3_aa,cdr3_nt
TRBJ1-4,NA,NA,TRBV18,CASSPSDGNEKLFF,TGTGCCAGCTCACCTTCGGACGGAAATGAAAAACTGTTTTTT
TRBJ1-6,NA,medium-sized,TRBV28,CASSRVGGAWDNSPLHF,TGTGCCAGCAGTCGGGTAGGGGGGGCATGGGATAATTCACCCCTCCACTTT
TRBJ2-3,TRBD2,many,TRBV5-1,CASSLALASGRATDTQYF,TGCGCCAGCAGCTTGGCCCTGGCTAGCGGGAGGGCGACAGATACGCAGTATTTT
TRBJ2-5,NA,many,TRBV5-5,CASSSKEETQYF,TGTGCCAGCAGCTCGAAAGAAGAGACCCAGTACTTC
TRBJ1-6,NA,medium-sized,TRBV6-1,CASTQTPQGTLGSPLHF,TGTGCCAGCACCCAAACCCCCCAGGGGACCCTAGGTTCACCCCTCCACTTT
TRBJ2-1,TRBD1,few,TRBV28,CASSLPGTGARYNEQLF,TGTGCCAGCAGTTTGCCCGGGACAGGGGCTCGTTACAATGAGCAGCTCTTC
TRBJ2-7,NA,NA,TRBV6-2/TRBV6-3,CASSNPLDPSIF,TGTGCCAGCAGTAACCCTCTAGATCCCTCGATATTC
TRBJ1-2,NA,many,TRBV19,CATRPGNYGYTF,TGTGCCACCCGACCGGGTAACTATGGCTACACCTTC
TRBJ2-5,NA,NA,TRBV11-1,CASSLGLGGSRETQYF,TGTGCCAGCAGCTTAGGTCTGGGGGGAAGTCGGGAGACCCAGTACTTC
TRBJ1-2,NA,many,TRBV20-1,CSARVGGNYGYTF,TGCAGTGCCCGGGTGGGGGGTAACTATGGCTACACCTTC
TRBJ2-7,NA,NA,TRBV27,CASSLYGPSSYEQYF,TGTGCCAGCAGTTTATATGGGCCCAGCTCCTACGAGCAGTACTTC
TRBJ2-1,TRBD2,NA,TRBV20-1,CSAVASSSGTYNEQFF,TGCAGTGCTGTAGCTAGTTCTAGCGGGACCTACAATGAGCAGTTCTTC
TRBJ1-2,NA,many,TRBV20-1,CSASRVNYGYTF,TGCAGTGCCAGCAGGGTGAACTATGGCTACACCTTC
TRBJ1-3,NA,NA,TRBV18,CASSPGGVGGNTIYF,TGTGCCAGCTCACCCGGGGGAGTAGGTGGAAACACCATATATTTT
TRBJ2-7,NA,few,TRBV27,CASSYHNEQYF,TGTGCCAGCAGTTATCACAACGAGCAGTACTTC
TRBJ1-5,NA,many,TRBV2,CASSTDGQPQHF,TGTGCCAGCAGTACGGACGGTCAGCCCCAGCATTTT
TRBJ2-5,NA,many,TRBV6-1,CASLSIPKETQYF,TGTGCCAGCCTTTCAATCCCCAAAGAGACCCAGTACTTC
TRBJ2-7,NA,many,TRBV5-5,CASSLEVEQYF,TGTGCCAGCAGCTTGGAAGTCGAGCAGTACTTC
TRBJ2-7,NA,many,TRBV9,CASRSGPGEGGYEQYF,TGTGCCAGCAGGTCGGGACCCGGAGAGGGAGGATACGAGCAGTACTTC
TRBJ2-5,NA,NA,TRBV19,CASSIEGSRDTQYF,TGTGCCAGTAGTATAGAGGGCTCAAGGGATACTCAGTACTTC
TRBJ2-2,TRBD1,few,TRBV24-1,CATSDPRQGVTGELFF,TGTGCCACCAGTGACCCCCGACAGGGTGTGACCGGGGAGCTGTTTTTT
TRBJ2-7,NA,NA,TRBV20-1,CSAKTTLGEQYF,TGCAGTGCTAAGACTACCTTGGGTGAGCAGTACTTC
TRBJ2-7,NA,many,TRBV3-1,CASSQTGSPRLSF,TGTGCCAGCAGCCAAACTGGTAGCCCCCGACTCTCCTTC
TRBJ2-1,NA,many,TRBV27,CASSPAGAYNEQFF,TGTGCCAGCAGTCCAGCCGGGGCCTACAATGAGCAGTTCTTC
TRBJ2-7,TRBD1,many,TRBV4-2,CASSPRQGGSYEQYF,TGTGCCAGCAGCCCGCGTCAAGGGGGCTCATACGAGCAGTACTTC
TRBJ1-5,TRBD1,many,TRBV5-8,CASSSYRGPNQPQHF,TGTGCCAGCAGCTCATACAGGGGGCCCAATCAGCCCCAGCATTTT
TRBJ1-1,NA,NA,TRBV28,CASSLSGPTEAFF,TGTGCCAGCAGTCTCTCTGGACCAACCGAAGCTTTCTTT
TRBJ2-1,NA,NA,TRBV12-3/TRBV12-4,CASSFKPGRGTSRLNEQFF,TGTGCCAGCAGTTTTAAGCCAGGAAGAGGAACTAGCCGATTAAATGAGCAGTTCTTC
TRBJ2-4,NA,NA,TRBV20-1,CSARASGELAKNNQYF,TGCAGTGCTAGAGCGTCGGGGGAGTTAGCCAAAAACAATCAGTACTTC
TRBJ2-7,TRBD2,medium-sized,TRBV11-3,CASSTLAGSEQYF,TGTGCCAGCAGCACGCTAGCGGGGTCTGAACAGTACTTC
TRBJ2-1,TRBD2,many,TRBV7-3,CASSLTLAGNEQFF,TGTGCCAGCAGCTTAACGCTAGCGGGAAACGAGCAGTTCTTC
TRBJ1-5,TRBD1,few,TRBV19,CVSSIDTGVSQPQHF,TGTGTCAGTAGTATAGACACAGGGGTCAGCCAGCCCCAGCATTTT
TRBJ2-7,TRBD2,medium-sized,TRBV7-2,CASSPIAGAYEQYF,TGTGCCAGCAGCCCAATAGCGGGAGCCTACGAGCAGTACTTC
TRBJ1-6,NA,NA,TRBV20-1,CSARVGAATYNSPLHF,TGCAGTGCTAGAGTTGGGGCAGCCACCTATAATTCACCCCTCCACTTT
TRBJ2-7,TRBD2,many,TRBV29-1,CSVVGGRASYEQYF,TGCAGCGTTGTTGGTGGGAGGGCCTCCTACGAGCAGTACTTC
TRBJ2-5,TRBD1,many,TRBV5-6,CASSLRQGALGETQYF,TGTGCCAGCAGCTTAAGGCAGGGGGCGCTCGGGGAGACCCAGTACTTC
TRBJ2-3,TRBD2,many,TRBV19,CASSKAGGTDTQYF,TGTGCCAGTAGCAAAGCGGGAGGCACAGATACGCAGTATTTT
TRBJ1-6,NA,NA,TRBV20-1,CSVRVTAENSPLHF,TGCAGTGTTAGAGTGACCGCGGAGAATTCACCCCTCCACTTT
TRBJ1-2,NA,few,TRBV6-1,CASSALLGHYGYTF,TGTGCCAGCAGTGCCTTGTTAGGGCACTATGGCTACACCTTC